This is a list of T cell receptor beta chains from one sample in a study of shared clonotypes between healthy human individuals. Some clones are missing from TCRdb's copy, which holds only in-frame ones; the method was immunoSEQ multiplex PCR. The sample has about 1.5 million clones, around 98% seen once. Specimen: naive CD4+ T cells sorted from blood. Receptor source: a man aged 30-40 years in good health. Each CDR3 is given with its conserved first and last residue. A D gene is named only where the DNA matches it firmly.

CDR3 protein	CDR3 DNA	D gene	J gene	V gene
CASSLAGAGSHEQYF	TGTGCCAGCAGCTTAGCGGGTGCCGGGTCCCACGAGCAGTACTTC	NA	TRBJ2-7	TRBV7-9
CASLALGRDNEKLFF	TGTGCCAGCCTGGCCCTCGGGCGGGATAATGAAAAACTGTTTTTT	NA	TRBJ1-4	TRBV5-6
CASSKGSSGRLSGELFF	TGTGCCAGCAGCAAGGGGTCTAGCGGGAGATTAAGCGGGGAGCTGTTTTTT	TRBD2	TRBJ2-2	TRBV7-3
CASRDRGGSEAFF	TGTGCCAGCAGAGACAGGGGAGGATCTGAAGCTTTCTTT	TRBD1	TRBJ1-1	TRBV7-9
CASSVAVTGDYEQYF	TGTGCCAGCAGCGTAGCTGTGACAGGAGACTACGAGCAGTACTTC	NA	TRBJ2-7	TRBV9
CASSPRAAGVRNEQFF	TGTGCCAGCAGCCCAAGGGCTGCGGGAGTGAGAAATGAGCAGTTCTTC	TRBD2	TRBJ2-1	TRBV4-2
CAWKSSGTHEQYF	TGTGCCTGGAAGTCTAGCGGGACCCACGAGCAGTACTTC	TRBD2	TRBJ2-7	TRBV30
CASSLGGQGSYEQYF	TGCGCCAGCAGCTTGGGGGGACAGGGTTCCTACGAGCAGTACTTC	TRBD1	TRBJ2-7	TRBV5-1
CASSSAGEGGETQYF	TGCGCCAGCAGCTCAGCGGGGGAGGGCGGGGAGACCCAGTACTTC	TRBD2	TRBJ2-5	TRBV5-1
CASTGARDTQYF	TGTGCCAGCACCGGGGCCAGAGATACGCAGTATTTT	NA	TRBJ2-3	TRBV25-1
CSVHRDRDTEAFF	TGCAGCGTTCACCGGGACAGGGACACTGAAGCTTTCTTT	TRBD1	TRBJ1-1	TRBV29-1
CASSSARDRLSNEQFF	TGCGCCAGCAGCTCGGCTCGGGACAGACTATCCAATGAGCAGTTCTTC	TRBD1	TRBJ2-1	TRBV5-1
CASSSIITSDGGNEQFF	TGTGCCAGCAGCTCGATAATTACTAGCGATGGGGGGAATGAGCAGTTCTTC	TRBD2	TRBJ2-1	TRBV5-5
CSVARSGRDQETQYF	TGCAGCGTGGCCCGTAGCGGGAGGGACCAAGAGACCCAGTACTTC	TRBD2	TRBJ2-5	TRBV29-1
CASSSGQRSTNEKLFF	TGTGCCAGCAGCTCAGGACAGCGGTCAACTAATGAAAAACTGTTTTTT	NA	TRBJ1-4	TRBV7-9
CASSAGLAGGNTGELFF	TGTGCCAGCAGCGCCGGACTAGCGGGAGGAAACACCGGGGAGCTGTTTTTT	TRBD2	TRBJ2-2	TRBV5-4
CASSWAAGAGTQYF	TGTGCCAGCAGCTGGGCGGCAGGGGCTGGTACGCAGTATTTT	NA	TRBJ2-3	TRBV28